These 20 T cell receptor beta chains originate from one sample sequenced in a study of blood T cell repertoires in COVID-19. Clones were sequenced by immunoSEQ multiplex PCR, and TCRdb holds only the in-frame ones, with some missing. The table includes more than 250,000 clones, 70% to 90% detected once. The specimen sequenced was PBMCs or T cells enriched from blood (not recorded which). The receptors derive from a woman in her 30s who had recovered from COVID-19.

The chain is built from TRBV5-1 and TRBJ1-2; D not certain. The CDR3 length is 15 residues. V dropped 3 bases and J dropped 7 bases, with 19 bases sitting between them. Germline V gene lookup returns CDR1 SGHRS and CDR2 YFSETQ. The CDR3 DNA reads as TGCGCCAGCAGCTCATCATCGGGCAGCGGTGGTGGCTACACCTTC. This codes for CASSSSSGSGGGYTF.

This rearrangement joins TRBV13 to TRBJ2-1; D remains ambiguous. CDR1 and CDR2 (germline): PRHDT, FYEKMQ (reference sequence). The V end was cut by 0 bases, the J end by 6 bases, with 12 bases between. CDR3 size: 15 residues. The CDR3 sequence: CASSLGRDKINEQFF. For the CDR3, the DNA is TGTGCCAGCAGCTTAGGCCGCGACAAGATCAATGAGCAGTTCTTC.

The V call is TRBV2, the J call TRBJ1-1; D is ambiguous. Deletions cut 3 bases from V and 1 base from J, with 6 bases between. The CDR3 is made up of 13 amino acids. The germline V gene encodes CDR1 SNHLY and CDR2 FYNNEI. The CDR3 DNA follows: TGTGCCAGCAGTGACGGAGCGAACACTGAAGCTTTCTTT. Residues: CASSDGANTEAFF.

The V call is TRBV30, the J call TRBJ1-1; the D is unclear. The germline V and J ends were trimmed by 0 bases and 6 bases, with 11 bases remaining between them. From germline, CDR1 is GTSNPN and CDR2 SVGIG (reference sequence). The CDR3 consists of 13 residues. In DNA, the CDR3 is TGTGCCTGGAGTGTGGGTAGGCGGGCTGAAGCTTTCTTT. Amino acid sequence: CAWSVGRRAEAFF.

The rearrangement joins TRBV27 to TRBJ1-5, with D maybe TRBD1 (5 bases). The germline CDR1 and CDR2 sequences are MNHEY and SMNVEV (reference sequence). Trimming removed 2 bases at V and 6 bases at J, with 14 bases between. The length of the CDR3 is 15 residues. The CDR3 DNA sequence: TGTGCCAGCAGTTTAGCGGGACTCCTCGGTCAGCCCCAGCATTTT. As protein: CASSLAGLLGQPQHF.

V and J are TRBV30 and TRBJ2-2; tentative D call: TRBD2 (5 bases). The CDR3 totals 15 residues. The V end lost 4 bases, the J end lost 1 base, and 13 bases lay between the germline ends. In germline, CDR1 is GTSNPN, CDR2 SVGIG (reference sequence). For the CDR3, the DNA is TGTGCCTGGACCAGCGGATACGAGAACACCGGGGAGCTGTTTTTT. Its translation is CAWTSGYENTGELFF. Based on the CDR3 plus reference TRBV30 and TRBJ2-2, the full variable domain is SQTIHQWPATLVQPVGSPLSLECTVEGTSNPNLYWYRQAAGRGLQLLFYSVGIGQISSEVPQNLSASRPQDRQFILSSKKLLLSDSGFYLCAWTSGYENTGELFFGEGSRLTVL.

The genes are TRBV4-3 and TRBJ2-1; D may be TRBD1 (5 bases). CDR1 and CDR2 (germline): LGHNA, YSLEER. Trimming removed 1 base at V and 2 bases at J, with 9 bases between. There are 15 residues in the CDR3. The DNA for the CDR3 is TGCGCCAGCAGCCAAGCGAGGACAACCTACAATGAGCAGTTCTTC. Amino acids: CASSQARTTYNEQFF.

V is TRBV25-1 and J is TRBJ1-4; D is uncertain. This CDR3 comprises 15 residues. Germline CDR1 and CDR2: MGHDK and SYGVNS. V was pared by 3 bases and J by 8 bases, with 16 bases between. CDR3 amino acids: CASSEVIRVQEKLFF. The CDR3 DNA reads TGTGCCAGCAGTGAGGTAATCCGGGTGCAAGAAAAACTGTTTTTT.

The CDR3 loop is CASSKGLAEETQYF. In DNA form, the CDR3 reads TGTGCCAGCAGTAAGGGACTAGCGGAAGAGACCCAGTACTTC. V gene TRBV2 combines with J gene TRBJ2-5; 11 nucleotides line up with TRBD2. Unmatched junction bases numbered 2, after V lost 5 bases and J lost 3 bases. CDR1 is SNHLY and CDR2 is FYNNEI in the germline V gene. This CDR3 contains 14 residues.

V gene TRBV6-5 combines with J gene TRBJ1-2, with D possibly being TRBD1 (5 bases). Germline CDR1 and CDR2: MNHEY and SVGAGI. The CDR3 has 15 amino acids. V dropped 5 bases and J dropped 5 bases, with 18 bases sitting between them. The CDR3 here is CASSPPGGGSYGYTF. CDR3 nucleotide sequence: TGTGCCAGCAGTCCCCCGGGGGGGGGAAGTTATGGCTACACCTTC.

The chain is built from TRBV21-1 and TRBJ2-7; the table calls TRBD1, which could not be checked here. TRBV21-1 is recorded as a pseudogene. CDR3 length equals 16 residues. The CDR3 sequence: CASSNGTGIRGYEQYF. CDR3 in DNA: TGTGCCAGCAGCAACGGGACAGGGATTAGGGGCTACGAGCAGTACTTC.

The chain carries TRBV19 and TRBJ2-2; D not resolved. Germline CDR1 reads LNHDA; CDR2 reads SQIVND (reference sequence). The germline V and J ends were trimmed by 3 bases and 0 bases, with 8 bases remaining between them. This CDR3 spans 15 amino acids. The CDR3 nucleotides are TGTGCCAGTAGTATTATTGGAGCGAACACCGGGGAGCTGTTTTTT. Amino acids: CASSIIGANTGELFF.

The chain joins TRBV2 to TRBJ1-1, with 8 bases that match TRBD1. The junction had 14 bases not matched to a gene; V was cut back by 6 bases and J by 11 bases. The CDR3 runs to 14 residues. From germline, CDR1 is SNHLY and CDR2 FYNNEI. The CDR3 region is CASRVTMDRATAFF. The CDR3 DNA reads TGTGCCAGCAGGGTTACGATGGACAGGGCTACGGCTTTCTTT.

The rearrangement links TRBV4-2 to TRBJ1-4; D unresolved. The CDR3 has 13 residues. V gave up 1 base and J gave up 6 bases, with 6 bases separating them. Per germline, CDR1 LGHNA and CDR2 YNFKEQ. The CDR3 DNA is TGTGCCAGCAGCCAAGTCGGGGATGAAAAACTGTTTTTT. Translated, it gives CASSQVGDEKLFF.

This clone was recorded a few times. V is TRBV6-1 and J is TRBJ1-5; unclear D gene. This CDR3 region has 13 residues. The V end lost 1 base, the J end lost 4 bases, and 5 bases lay between the germline ends. Germline lookup yields CDR1 MNHNS and CDR2 SASEGT. Written as DNA, the CDR3 is TGTGCCAGCAGTGAAGTCAGGAATCAGCCCCAGCATTTT. As protein: CASSEVRNQPQHF.

The chain carries TRBV2 and TRBJ1-1, with D possibly being TRBD1 (5 bases). This CDR3 spans 14 amino acids. Trimming removed 8 bases at V and 6 bases at J, with 19 bases between. Per the germline V gene, CDR1 is SNHLY and CDR2 is FYNNEI. CDR3 DNA sequence: TGTGCCAGCTCGACCATAGGGGCAGGCGCTGAAGCTTTCTTT. Its translation: CASSTIGAGAEAFF.

The chain couples TRBV3-1 (or the pseudogene TRBV3-2) to TRBJ1-3, with D possibly TRBD1 on 5 matching bases. V gave up 3 bases and J gave up 3 bases, with 15 bases separating them. Germline values: CDR1 LGHDT, CDR2 YNNKEL (reference sequence). CDR3 length: 16 residues. In DNA form, the CDR3 reads TGTGCCAGCAGCCACTCCTCGGGAGGGGTTGGAAACACCATATATTTT. It codes for CASSHSSGGVGNTIYF.

V is TRBV6-5 and J is TRBJ1-2, with 7 bases lining up with TRBD1. The germline V gene encodes CDR1 MNHEY and CDR2 SVGAGI. The CDR3 has 13 residues. The V and J ends lost 10 bases and 5 bases, in that order; junction bases with no gene match: 10. CDR3 region: CATLDRKGYGYTF. In nucleotides, the CDR3 is TGTGCCACCCTGGACAGGAAAGGGTATGGCTACACCTTC.

This clone has just one count. The gene calls are TRBV25-1 and TRBJ2-7; 8 nucleotides line up with TRBD1. CDR1 MGHDK and CDR2 SYGVNS come from the germline V gene. The CDR3 extends over 15 amino acids. Germline trimming cut 4 bases from V and 5 bases from J; bases unmatched to any gene: 10. CDR3 in DNA: TGTGCCAGCAGTGCCTTGGGGGACAGGTCTGACGAGCAGTACTTC. It encodes CASSALGDRSDEQYF.

About this clone: The junction differs from germline at one of its ends, possibly a read error. The DNA of the CDR3 is TGCAGTGCTGGAGACTTCGAAGCCGTCCCTTTC. Protein product: CSAGDFEAVPF. This chain uses TRBV20-1 with TRBJ1-2; D ambiguous. Germline CDR1 reads DFQATT; CDR2 reads SNEGSKA (reference sequence). This CDR3 has 11 amino acids.